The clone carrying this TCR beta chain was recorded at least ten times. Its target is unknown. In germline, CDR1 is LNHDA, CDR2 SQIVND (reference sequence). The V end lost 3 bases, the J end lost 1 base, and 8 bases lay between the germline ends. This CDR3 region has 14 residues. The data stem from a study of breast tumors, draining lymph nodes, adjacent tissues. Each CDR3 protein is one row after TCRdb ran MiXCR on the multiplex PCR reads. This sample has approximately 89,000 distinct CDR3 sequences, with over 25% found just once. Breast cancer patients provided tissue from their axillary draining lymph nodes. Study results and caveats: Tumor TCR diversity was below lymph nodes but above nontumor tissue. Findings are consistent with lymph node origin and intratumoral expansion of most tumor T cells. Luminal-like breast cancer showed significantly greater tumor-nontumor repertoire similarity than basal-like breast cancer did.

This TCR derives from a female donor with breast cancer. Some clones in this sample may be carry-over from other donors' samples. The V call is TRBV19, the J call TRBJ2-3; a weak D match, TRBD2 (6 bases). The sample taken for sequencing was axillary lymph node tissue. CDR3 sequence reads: CASSIPGGTDTQYF. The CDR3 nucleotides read TGTGCCAGTAGTATCCCGGGAGGCACAGATACGCAGTATTTT.